The 25 T cell receptor beta chains below all came from one sample that was sequenced in a study of OX40 agonist ivuxolimab in advanced cancers. The protocol was immunoSEQ multiplex PCR, while the TCRdb copy is restricted to in-frame clones and leaves out a portion. The data contain approximately 22,000 clones, roughly 84% of them seen just once; the ten biggest clones take up around two fifths. Sequences were derived from CD4+ or CD8+ T cells sorted from blood, sampled in a trial of the OX40 agonist ivuxolimab. The receptors were sampled from an adult with an advanced solid tumor such as melanoma, head and neck, liver or kidney cancer.

The chain employs TRBV15 and TRBJ2-5; 12 bases are shared with TRBD2. The CDR3 has 17 amino acids. The V segment lost 5 bases and the J segment 1 base; nucleotides outside the gene matches: 8. Germline V gene lookup returns CDR1 LNHNV and CDR2 YYDKDF (reference sequence). The CDR3 nucleotides are TGTGCCACCAGCCTCGCCGGACTAGCGGGGACCCAAGAGACCCAGTACTTC. It is translated as CATSLAGLAGTQETQYF.

The chain recombines TRBV5-1 with TRBJ2-5; unclear D gene. The CDR3 spans 15 residues. V shed 0 bases and J shed 0 bases, with 9 bases lying between them. Germline CDR1 SGHRS, CDR2 YFSETQ. The CDR3 is CASSLDSAYQETQYF. The CDR3 DNA reads TGCGCCAGCAGCTTGGATTCCGCGTACCAAGAGACCCAGTACTTC.

The chain links TRBV2 to TRBJ1-6; 9 bases fit TRBD1. Germline V lookup: CDR1 SNHLY, CDR2 FYNNEI. Trimming took 6 bases from V and 5 from J; bases not matched to a gene: 8. CDR3 length: 16 residues. Here the CDR3 reads CASRNGTGLHNSPLHF. CDR3 coding DNA: TGTGCCAGCAGGAACGGGACAGGGCTCCATAATTCACCCCTCCACTTT.

In the case of this clone: The sample carries other DNA sequences with the same CDR3. This chain connects TRBV5-4 to TRBJ1-2, with a weak D call TRBD1 (6 bases). From germline, CDR1 is SGHNT and CDR2 YYREEE (reference sequence). The V gene lost 5 bases and the J gene lost 6 bases, with 11 bases spanning the gap. This CDR3 comprises 12 residues. The CDR3 bases are TGTGCCAGCAGTCCTGGGACAAATGGCTACACCTTC. It is translated as CASSPGTNGYTF.

The chain employs TRBV9 and TRBJ2-1, with TRBD1 identical over 8 bases. There are 16 residues in the CDR3. V was clipped by 3 bases and J by 2 bases; unmatched bases: 7. Germline V gene data show CDR1 as SGDLS and CDR2 as YYNGEE. CDR3 nucleotide sequence: TGTGCCAGCAGCGCAGTCCTACAGGGGGCCTACAATGAGCAGTTCTTC. This codes for CASSAVLQGAYNEQFF.

V is TRBV21-1 and J is TRBJ2-5. TRBV21-1 is assigned pseudogene status. CDR3 size: 14 residues. CDR3 sequence: CASSNHGIQETQYF. CDR3 nucleotides: TGTGCCAGCAGCAATCATGGGATCCAAGAGACCCAGTACTTC.

The chain joins TRBV7-7 to TRBJ2-3; maybe TRBD1 (6 bases). The CDR3 sequence is 13 residues long. Germline V gene sequence: CDR1 SSHAT, CDR2 FNYEAQ (reference sequence). Between the trimmed V and J ends, which lost 1 base and 4 bases, there was a span of 6 bases. The DNA for the CDR3 is TGTGCCAGCAGCTTAGAGGGGGCAGATACGCAGTATTTT. This sequence encodes CASSLEGADTQYF.

The chain uses TRBV7-9 and TRBJ2-5, with 10 bases identical to TRBD2. The CDR3 length is 16 residues. V was clipped by 5 bases and J by 6 bases; unmatched bases: 12. The germline V gene encodes CDR1 SEHNR and CDR2 FQNEAQ (reference sequence). CDR3 amino acids: CASSPPSGGAVQTQYF. The CDR3 coding sequence is TGTGCCAGCAGCCCTCCCAGCGGGGGGGCCGTACAGACCCAGTACTTC.

The chain couples TRBV6-1 to TRBJ2-7; weak D call: TRBD1 (6 bases). The CDR3 sequence is 13 residues long. Germline assignment: CDR1 MNHNS and CDR2 SASEGT. V gave up 1 base and J gave up 3 bases, with 7 bases separating them. The CDR3 DNA reads as TGTGCCAGCAGTGAAGGGACAGACTACGAGCAGTACTTC. As protein: CASSEGTDYEQYF.

The rearrangement links TRBV9 to TRBJ1-2; D is unresolved. Germline V gene lookup returns CDR1 SGDLS and CDR2 YYNGEE. V shed 5 bases and J shed 4 bases, with 9 bases lying between them. The CDR3 contains 12 residues. For the CDR3, the DNA is TGTGCCAGCAGGTTGGAGGGCTATGGCTACACCTTC. This sequence encodes CASRLEGYGYTF.

There are a few counts of this clone. The chain is built from TRBV10-1 and TRBJ1-6; 7 nucleotides agree with TRBD1. Germline CDR1 reads WNHNN; CDR2 reads SYGVQD (reference sequence). With 10 bases clipped from V and 4 bases from J, the junction kept 19 bases outside the gene matches. The CDR3 has 18 amino acids. The CDR3 spells CATLQGTFPWKYNSPLHF. DNA of the CDR3: TGCGCCACCTTACAGGGGACATTCCCCTGGAAATATAATTCACCCCTCCACTTT.

CDR3 loop: CAISESRQGPYEQYF. The CDR3 coding sequence is TGTGCCATCAGTGAGTCGAGACAGGGCCCCTACGAGCAGTACTTC. The chain links TRBV10-3 to TRBJ2-7; 7 bases are shared with TRBD1. With V trimmed by 0 bases and J by 2 bases, 4 bases remained unmatched. Germline-derived CDR1 and CDR2 are ENHRY and SYGVKD. The CDR3 has 15 amino acids.

This rearrangement joins TRBV19 to TRBJ1-1; unclear D gene. This CDR3 comprises 15 residues. CDR1 is LNHDA, CDR2 SQIVND, per germline (reference sequence). V was pared by 1 base and J by 0 bases, with 9 bases between. This CDR3 reads CASSIVSGVNTEAFF. The CDR3 nucleotides are TGTGCCAGTAGTATAGTTTCGGGTGTGAACACTGAAGCTTTCTTT.

This rearrangement joins TRBV9 to TRBJ2-1, with 7 bases fitting TRBD2. Germline V lookup: CDR1 SGDLS, CDR2 YYNGEE. V shed 4 bases, J shed 3 bases, and the junction held 10 bases outside the gene matches. The CDR3 runs 16 residues. CDR3: CASSNHPGGIYNEQFF. The CDR3 nucleotides are TGTGCCAGCAGCAACCACCCGGGGGGAATCTACAATGAGCAGTTCTTC.

About this clone itself: It is unclear where the CDR3 begins or ends on the DNA, so no DNA is shown, and the CDR3 is as TCRdb lists it. The chain is built from TRBV6-4 and TRBJ1-4; the table's D call, TRBD1, was not checked against the DNA. From germline, CDR1 is MRHNA and CDR2 SNTAGT. Termini included, the CDR3 measures 16 amino acids. Here the CDR3 reads CASSDLRTELMKNCFF.

This clone was counted only a few times. This rearrangement joins TRBV21-1 to TRBJ2-7; the table's D gene call, TRBD1, was not cross checked with the DNA. TRBV21-1 is assigned pseudogene status. The length of the CDR3 is 16 residues. In nucleotides, the CDR3 is TGTGCCAGCAGCAAAGTCCCCGGACAGTCCTCCTACGAGCAGTACTTC. Amino acid sequence: CASSKVPGQSSYEQYF.

V gene TRBV6-6 combines with J gene TRBJ1-5, with 7 bases identical to TRBD1. V trimming: 4 bases; J trimming: 6 bases; junction bases outside the gene matches: 3. CDR1 MNHNY and CDR2 SVGAGI come from the germline V gene (reference sequence). This CDR3 has 13 amino acids. CDR3 in DNA: TGTGCCAGCAGTTGGACAGGAGGTCAGCCCCAGCATTTT. As protein: CASSWTGGQPQHF.

J is TRBJ2-7 and V is TRBV15; 7 positions match TRBD1. J gave up 2 bases and V 6 bases, and 13 bases lay outside the gene matches. The CDR3 length is 16 residues. Germline V gives CDR1 LNHNV, CDR2 YYDKDF (reference sequence). CDR3 residues: CATSEGNSGGPYEQYF. The CDR3 coding sequence is TGTGCCACCAGTGAGGGGAACTCAGGGGGACCCTACGAGCAGTACTTC.

This chain connects TRBV2 to TRBJ1-1, with 9 bases that match TRBD1. CDR1 SNHLY and CDR2 FYNNEI come from the germline V gene. The V and J ends lost 8 bases and 6 bases, in that order; junction bases with no gene match: 7. CDR3 length: 13 residues. The CDR3 protein is CASGDRGTSEAFF. The DNA of the CDR3 is TGTGCCAGCGGCGACAGGGGGACTTCTGAAGCTTTCTTT.

This chain uses TRBV4-1 with TRBJ2-3; D may be TRBD1 (5 bases). V lost 4 bases and J 0 bases, leaving 17 bases between the germline ends. This CDR3 comprises 17 residues. Germline V gives CDR1 MGHRA, CDR2 YSYEKL. This chain's CDR3 is CASSRLPGKTSTDTQYF. The CDR3 DNA reads as TGCGCCAGCAGCCGCCTGCCAGGGAAGACTAGCACAGATACGCAGTATTTT.

The V call is TRBV14, the J call TRBJ2-7, with 11 positions matching TRBD1. This CDR3 contains 14 residues. Germline CDR1 SGHDN, CDR2 FVKESK. After removal of 2 bases from V and 6 bases from J, the junction contained 3 bases not matched to a gene. The CDR3 reads CASSQSDRGREQYF. The DNA of the CDR3 is TGTGCCAGCAGCCAATCGGACAGGGGGCGCGAGCAGTACTTC.

The V and J genes are TRBV6-6 and TRBJ2-1; no reliable D call. Germline lookup yields CDR1 MNHNY and CDR2 SVGAGI (reference sequence). Trimming removed 6 bases from V and 9 bases from J, with 12 bases in between. The CDR3 contains 12 residues. CDR3 in amino acids: CASSPLLGEQFF. The CDR3 nucleotides are TGTGCCAGCAGCCCACTCCTAGGTGAGCAGTTCTTC.

This sequence joins TRBV4-1 and TRBJ2-7, with 7 bases identical to TRBD2. The length of the CDR3 is 17 residues. Per germline, CDR1 MGHRA and CDR2 YSYEKL. V gave up 0 bases and J gave up 0 bases; unmatched junction bases: 8. CDR3 sequence: CASSQDPVGGGSYEQYF. The CDR3 nucleotides are TGCGCCAGCAGCCAAGATCCGGTCGGCGGGGGCTCCTACGAGCAGTACTTC.

This chain joins TRBV5-6 and TRBJ1-5; 9 nucleotides match TRBD1. This CDR3 has 19 residues. The V gene's germline CDR1 is SGHDT and CDR2 YYEEEE. V dropped 4 bases and J dropped 0; count of bases not matched to a gene: 14. CDR3 sequence: CASSGGQGLGPYSNQPQHF. DNA for the CDR3: TGTGCCAGCAGCGGCGGACAGGGGTTGGGGCCTTATAGCAATCAGCCCCAGCATTTT. Full variable domain (missing parts from reference TRBV5-6 and TRBJ1-5): DAGVTQSPTHLIKTRGQQVTLRCSPKSGHDTVSWYQQALGQGPQFIFQYYEEEERQRGNFPDRFSGHQFPNYSSELNVNALLLGDSALYLCASSGGQGLGPYSNQPQHFGDGTRLSIL.

This chain uses TRBV7-7 with TRBJ2-7; TRBD1 or TRBD2 may be the D gene (6 bases each). Trimming pared 5 bases from V and 1 base from J, leaving 30 bases between. The CDR3 consists of 20 residues. The germline V gene encodes CDR1 SSHAT and CDR2 FNYEAQ (reference sequence). The CDR3 is CASSIIGRSGAPLSSYEQYF. Written as DNA, the CDR3 is TGTGCCAGCAGCATAATAGGCAGGTCGGGGGCACCCCTGTCTTCCTACGAGCAGTACTTC.